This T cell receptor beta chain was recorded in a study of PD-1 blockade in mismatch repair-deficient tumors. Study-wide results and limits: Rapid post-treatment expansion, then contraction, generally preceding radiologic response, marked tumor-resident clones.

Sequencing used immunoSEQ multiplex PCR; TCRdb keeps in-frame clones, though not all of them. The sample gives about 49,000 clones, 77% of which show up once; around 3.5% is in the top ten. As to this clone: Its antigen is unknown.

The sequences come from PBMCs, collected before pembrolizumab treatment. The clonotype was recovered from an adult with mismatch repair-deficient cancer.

The CDR3 loop is CAWSLGPADTQYF. The CDR3 nucleotides read TGTGCCTGGAGTTTGGGACCGGCAGATACGCAGTATTTT. The chain couples TRBV30 to TRBJ2-3, with D perhaps TRBD1 or TRBD2 (5 bases each). Germline values: CDR1 GTSNPN, CDR2 SVGIG (reference sequence). V lost 2 bases and J lost 4, with 10 bases in between. The CDR3 spans 13 residues.